This T cell receptor (beta chain) originates from a study of blood T cell repertoires in COVID-19. Study-level information: Sites in the United States, Italy and Spain provided acute and convalescent COVID-19 samples. Sample material is recorded as cDNA or gDNA derived from T cells, B-cell-depleted T cells, or PBMCs.

Per the original data handling: Reference gene primers were amplified, and this amplification served to estimate nucleated cell counts. Repertoires were generated with immunoSEQ multiplex PCR, while TCRdb's copy carries only in-frame clones and drops some. The DNA gave D and trimming, while V, J and clone size come from that table. The sample lists about 120,000 clones; roughly 70% were seen once. The table lists this clone with a few counts. There are 13 residues in the CDR3. Per the germline V gene, CDR1 is SGHRS and CDR2 is YFSETQ. V gave up 5 bases and J gave up 0 bases, with 8 bases separating them.

The TCR was taken from a human donor with acute or convalescent COVID-19. The donor label of this sample is uncertain. The specimen sequenced was peripheral blood. V usage is TRBV5-1 and J usage is TRBJ1-1; D uncertain. Written as DNA, the CDR3 is TGCGCCAGCAGAAATCAGTTGAACACTGAAGCTTTCTTT. As protein: CASRNQLNTEAFF.